The 12 T cell receptor beta chains in this list originate from one sample, sequenced in a study of cytomegalovirus exposure and HLA in healthy donors. The PCR was carried out with 60 Vbeta primers and 13 Jbeta primers. Profiled with immunoSEQ multiplex PCR; TCRdb holds only in-frame clones, not every one. The sample records roughly 120,000 clones, about 84% being singletons. Sequencing used PBMCs. These receptors all stem from a man aged 35-49 years in good health and CMV-seronegative.

The chain combines TRBV4-2 with TRBJ1-3; no definite D call. Per germline, CDR1 LGHNA and CDR2 YNFKEQ. This CDR3 is 15 amino acids long. V was trimmed by 0 bases and J by 2 bases, leaving 8 bases between them. CDR3 nucleotide sequence: TGTGCCAGCAGCCAAGATGACAACGCTGGAAACACCATATATTTT. Its translation: CASSQDDNAGNTIYF.

The chain joins TRBV7-2 to TRBJ1-2; D possibly corresponds to TRBD1 (5 bases). This CDR3 has 15 amino acids. CDR1 is SGHTA and CDR2 is FQGNSA in the germline V gene. V was pared by 3 bases and J by 6 bases, with 17 bases between. CDR3 loop: CASSFPTLVRDGYTF. CDR3 DNA sequence: TGTGCCAGCAGCTTCCCGACCCTTGTCAGGGATGGCTACACCTTC.

This clone has just a few counts. V is TRBV7-3 and J is TRBJ1-1; D might be TRBD1 (6 bases). Trimming removed 8 bases at V and 11 bases at J, with 12 bases between. Germline CDR1 and CDR2: SGHTA and FQGTGA. The CDR3 sequence is 10 residues long. CDR3 DNA: TGTGCCAGCCCTCCAGGGGATGCTTTCTTT. It is translated as CASPPGDAFF.

The rearrangement links TRBV12-5 to TRBJ2-4, with 7 bases fitting TRBD2. The ends lost 0 bases at V and 6 bases at J; junction bases unmatched: 5. This CDR3 comprises 15 residues. Looked up from germline, CDR1 is LGHNT and CDR2 is FRNRAP. CDR3 residues: CASGLVAGFGNIQYF. DNA for the CDR3: TGTGCTAGTGGTTTGGTAGCGGGATTTGGAAACATTCAGTACTTC.

The sample holds a few counts of this clone. The V call is TRBV5-4, the J call TRBJ1-2; D is uncertain. Trimming took 4 bases from V and 4 from J, leaving 14 bases between them. The CDR3 is made up of 14 amino acids. Germline-derived CDR1 and CDR2 are SGHNT and YYREEE (reference sequence). CDR3 region: CASSPGQLLYGYTF. The CDR3 nucleotides read TGTGCCAGCAGCCCTGGGCAGCTCCTCTATGGCTACACCTTC.

V usage is TRBV27 and J usage is TRBJ2-1; TRBD1 aligns across 9 bases. The CDR3 extends over 14 amino acids. After removal of 3 bases from V and 9 bases from J, the junction contained 6 bases not matched to a gene. Germline assignment: CDR1 MNHEY and CDR2 SMNVEV (reference sequence). CDR3 coding DNA: TGTGCCAGCAGTTTCGGGACAGGGTCATTTGAGCAGTTCTTC. This translates into CASSFGTGSFEQFF.

About this clone itself: Other DNA variants within this sample encode the same CDR3. The chain combines TRBV11-2 with TRBJ2-7, with D hard to call. The CDR3 extends over 11 amino acids. Germline CDR1 SGHAT, CDR2 FQNNGV. V shed 4 bases and J shed 2 bases, with 3 bases lying between them. CDR3 loop: CASSSTYEQYF. Here the CDR3 DNA reads TGTGCCAGCAGCTCCACCTACGAGCAGTACTTC.

V and J are TRBV5-6 and TRBJ2-1; D not resolved. This CDR3 comprises 12 residues. Deletions cut 2 bases from V and 7 bases from J, with 7 bases between. Germline lookup yields CDR1 SGHDT and CDR2 YYEEEE. This CDR3 is CASSFTDNEQFF. Written as DNA, the CDR3 is TGTGCCAGCAGCTTCACAGATAATGAGCAGTTCTTC.

This clone has a single count. This chain links TRBV4-1 with TRBJ1-2; 8 positions agree with TRBD1. This CDR3 region has 15 residues. Losses at the gene ends were 6 bases for V and 6 bases for J; bases not matched to a gene: 12. Germline V lookup: CDR1 MGHRA, CDR2 YSYEKL. The CDR3 nucleotides read TGCGCCAGCAGGACAGGGGAGGAAAGGATAGATGGCTACACCTTC. Translation: CASRTGEERIDGYTF.

V is TRBV6-4 and J is TRBJ2-1, with 8 bases aligning to TRBD2. The CDR3 totals 15 residues. Germline V lookup: CDR1 MRHNA, CDR2 SNTAGT. With V trimmed by 3 bases and J by 6 bases, 7 bases remained unmatched. The CDR3 DNA reads as TGTGCCAGCAGTGATCCGGGGGGGAATTTCAATGAGCAGTTCTTC. It yields the protein CASSDPGGNFNEQFF.

This chain joins TRBV7-2 and TRBJ1-6; the match to TRBD1 covers 7 bases. Germline lookup yields CDR1 SGHTA and CDR2 FQGNSA. The CDR3 covers 16 residues. V lost 3 bases to trimming and J lost 7 bases; unmatched junction nucleotides: 9. The CDR3 region is CASSFPQGGPNSPLHF. CDR3 nucleotides: TGTGCCAGCAGCTTTCCTCAGGGGGGACCGAATTCACCCCTCCACTTT.

This chain connects TRBV7-2 to TRBJ1-5; a weak D match, TRBD1 (5 bases). The V gene lost 0 bases and the J gene lost 2 bases, with 17 bases spanning the gap. This CDR3 contains 18 residues. In germline, CDR1 is SGHTA, CDR2 FQGNSA. DNA for the CDR3: TGTGCCAGCAGCTTAGCGCCCTACAGGTCCCGGGGCAATCAGCCCCAGCATTTT. It translates to CASSLAPYRSRGNQPQHF.